These 23 T cell receptor beta chains came from one sample sequenced in a study of liver allograft versus peripheral blood T cells. Study at large: In transplanted livers, T cell receptor repertoires were compared with those found in the recipients' peripheral blood.

From the reads, TCRdb called clonotypes with MiXCR, one entry per CDR3 protein. Counted here are about 6,600 distinct CDR3 sequences, 15% to 20% occurring once; the ten biggest clones make up 2.5% to 3%. Receptor source: a human patient who had a liver transplant. A share of the T cells may be of graft donor origin.

The CDR3, as DNA: TGCAGTGCTGCCCTGGGACAGGGGCTCACAGATACGCAGTATTTT. Its protein is CSAALGQGLTDTQYF. This chain uses TRBV20-1 with TRBJ2-3; 10 nucleotides agree with TRBD1. Germline V gives CDR1 DFQATT, CDR2 SNEGSKA (reference sequence). J was trimmed by 2 bases and V by 5 bases; bases with no gene match: 7. CDR3 length equals 15 residues.

By frequency in the sample, this clonotype is medium-sized. The chain recombines TRBV6-6 with TRBJ1-2, with D perhaps matching TRBD1 (6 bases). The CDR3 extends over 14 amino acids. V was clipped by 5 bases and J by 3 bases, with 13 bases between them. Germline V gene sequence: CDR1 MNHNY, CDR2 SVGAGI (reference sequence). CDR3 loop: CASSQPGHDYGYTF. The CDR3 bases are TGTGCCAGCAGTCAACCGGGACATGACTATGGCTACACCTTC.

Comment on this clonotype: It may be a read error: a sequence one base away is much more abundant. The CDR3 DNA reads as TGTGCCAGCAGCGTGACAGGGGCGGTGGATGAGCAGTTCTTC. This codes for CASSVTGAVDEQFF. The rearrangement links TRBV28 to TRBJ2-1, with 8 nucleotides matching TRBD1. Germline V gene data show CDR1 as MDHEN and CDR2 as SYDVKM. V lost 6 bases to trimming and J lost 8 bases; unmatched junction nucleotides: 9. CDR3 size: 14 residues.

By share, this clonotype counts as medium-sized. The chain is built from TRBV6-6 and TRBJ2-7; 9 bases are shared with TRBD1. J was trimmed by 2 bases and V by 4 bases; bases with no gene match: 6. CDR3 length: 15 residues. From germline, CDR1 is MNHNY and CDR2 SVGAGI (reference sequence). Here the CDR3 DNA reads TGTGCCAGCAGTTTGGGACAGGGAAGCACCTACGAGCAGTACTTC. The encoded protein is CASSLGQGSTYEQYF.

This clonotype is judged medium-sized. The rearrangement joins TRBV5-4 to TRBJ2-7; maybe TRBD1 (6 bases). The CDR3 extends over 13 amino acids. V was shortened by 3 bases and J by 6 bases, with 13 bases between the two germline ends. Germline V gene sequence: CDR1 SGHNT, CDR2 YYREEE (reference sequence). Written as DNA, the CDR3 is TGTGCCAGCAGCTGGGGGCAAGTCGGCGAGCAGTACTTC. Its protein is CASSWGQVGEQYF.

Judged by abundance, this clonotype is medium-sized (0.01 to 0.1%). The chain employs TRBV19 and TRBJ1-5; TRBD1 matches at 7 bases. V trimming: 5 bases; J trimming: 4 bases; junction bases outside the gene matches: 5. The CDR3 has 14 amino acids. Germline assignment: CDR1 LNHDA and CDR2 SQIVND (reference sequence). CDR3 in amino acids: CASSRQGGNQPQHF. CDR3 DNA sequence: TGTGCCAGTAGTCGACAGGGTGGGAATCAGCCCCAGCATTTT.

This clonotype is medium-sized by share. In DNA form, the CDR3 reads TGTGCCAGCAGTTATCACAGGGGTGAGGGCTACACCTTC. Protein product: CASSYHRGEGYTF. The V call is TRBV6-5, the J call TRBJ1-2, with 7 bases fitting TRBD1. V was clipped by 3 bases and J by 8 bases; unmatched bases: 6. CDR1 and CDR2 (germline): MNHEY, SVGAGI. The CDR3 consists of 13 residues.

By frequency in the sample, this clonotype is medium-sized. The V gene is TRBV20-1, the J gene TRBJ2-1; D possibly matches TRBD1 or TRBD2 (5 bases each). This CDR3 comprises 15 residues. Germline-derived CDR1 and CDR2 are DFQATT and SNEGSKA (reference sequence). Trimming shortened V by 3 bases and J by 0 bases, and 12 bases separated the two germline ends. The CDR3 loop is CSASGGVRSYNEQFF. In DNA form, the CDR3 reads TGCAGTGCTAGTGGGGGAGTACGCTCCTACAATGAGCAGTTCTTC.

The chain carries TRBV9 and TRBJ2-3, with unresolved D. The CDR3 is 14 residues long. V lost 4 bases and J 3 bases, leaving 12 bases between the germline ends. Germline V gene lookup returns CDR1 SGDLS and CDR2 YYNGEE. DNA for the CDR3: TGTGCCAGCAGCCCACGGCCCGGAACAGATACGCAGTATTTT. It translates to CASSPRPGTDTQYF. Using reference TRBV9 and TRBJ2-3 for the parts outside the CDR3, the full variable domain is DSGVTQTPKHLITATGQRVTLRCSPRSGDLSVYWYQQSLDQGLQFLIQYYNGEERAKGNILERFSAQQFPDLHSELNLSSLELGDSALYFCASSPRPGTDTQYFGPGTRLTVL.

By share, this clonotype ranks as medium-sized (0.01 to 0.1%). The rearrangement links TRBV27 to TRBJ1-1; no firm D call. CDR3 size: 11 residues. Between the trimmed V and J ends, which lost 7 bases and 11 bases, there was a span of 14 bases. Germline loops: CDR1 MNHEY, CDR2 SMNVEV (reference sequence). CDR3 DNA sequence: TGTGCCAGCACCTTAGGTGGGGAGGCTTTCTTT. This codes for CASTLGGEAFF.

This clonotype is termed medium-sized. The chain has TRBV19 and TRBJ2-1, with TRBD2 matching 10 bases. Germline CDR1 LNHDA, CDR2 SQIVND (reference sequence). There are 16 residues in the CDR3. The trim removed 0 bases at V and 9 bases at J, leaving 8 bases unmatched. CDR3 in DNA: TGTGCCAGTAGTATAGATTGGAGCGGGAGGGCTGGTGAGCAGTTCTTC. It codes for CASSIDWSGRAGEQFF.

This clonotype is classed as medium-sized. J is TRBJ1-1 and V is TRBV19; TRBD1 might be the D (6 bases). CDR3 length equals 16 residues. The germline V and J ends were trimmed by 4 bases and 6 bases, with 21 bases remaining between them. CDR1 is LNHDA, CDR2 SQIVND, per germline (reference sequence). CDR3: CASSNWGGGRRAEAFF. The CDR3 DNA sequence: TGTGCCAGTAGTAATTGGGGCGGGGGCAGGAGGGCTGAAGCTTTCTTT.

There are a few counts of this clonotype. Here the CDR3 DNA reads TGCGCCAGCAGCTTGGCCGGGACACTGGGTTCACCCCTCCACTTT. Residues: CASSLAGTLGSPLHF. The gene calls are TRBV5-1 and TRBJ1-6; perhaps TRBD1 as D (6 bases). V lost 0 bases and J 9 bases, leaving 13 bases between the germline ends. Germline lookup yields CDR1 SGHRS and CDR2 YFSETQ. The length of the CDR3 is 15 residues.

This clonotype is labeled as medium-sized. This rearrangement joins TRBV6-5 to TRBJ2-7; the D is unclear. With 0 bases removed from V and 3 bases from J, the gap between germline ends came to 18 bases. The length of the CDR3 is 17 residues. CDR1 MNHEY and CDR2 SVGAGI come from the germline V gene. CDR3 sequence reads: CASSYSRSRAVLYEQYF. Here the CDR3 DNA reads TGTGCCAGCAGTTACTCGAGGAGTCGGGCAGTCCTCTACGAGCAGTACTTC.

The CDR3 here is CASSHSRTGGADTQYF. DNA for the CDR3: TGTGCCAGCAGTCATAGCAGGACAGGGGGCGCAGATACGCAGTATTTT. This chain uses TRBV12-3 or TRBV12-4 with TRBJ2-3; 11 bases agree with TRBD1. The CDR3 runs 16 residues. V trimming: 5 bases; J trimming: 4 bases; junction bases outside the gene matches: 8.

There are many counts of this clonotype. This chain joins TRBV10-3 and TRBJ2-7; tentative D call: TRBD1 (5 bases). Germline V lookup: CDR1 ENHRY, CDR2 SYGVKD. Trimming cost V 6 bases and J 5 bases, with 14 bases left between them. The CDR3 runs 13 residues. CDR3 protein: CAISLTDFDEQYF. The CDR3 DNA is TGTGCCATCAGCTTGACAGACTTCGACGAGCAGTACTTC.

This clonotype was recorded a few times. The chain carries TRBV6-5 and TRBJ1-5, with D maybe TRBD1 (6 bases). CDR3 length: 16 amino acids. Deletions cut 5 bases from V and 5 bases from J, with 19 bases between. Looked up from germline, CDR1 is MNHEY and CDR2 is SVGAGI. The CDR3 loop reads CASSEPQGLVDQPQHF. The CDR3 coding sequence is TGTGCCAGCAGTGAACCACAGGGTTTAGTGGATCAGCCCCAGCATTTT.

Points on this clonotype: One base away lies a much larger clone, so this may be a sequencing read error. The chain is built from TRBV19 and TRBJ1-5; TRBD1 aligns across 8 bases. The CDR3 consists of 14 residues. J was trimmed by 5 bases and V by 5 bases; bases with no gene match: 5. CDR1 and CDR2 from the germline V gene are LNHDA and SQIVND (reference sequence). CDR3 sequence reads: CASSPDRVYQPQHF. The CDR3 region has the DNA TGTGCCAGTAGTCCGGACAGGGTTTATCAGCCCCAGCATTTT.

This clonotype came up a few times. V usage is TRBV5-6 and J usage is TRBJ1-1; no reliable D call. The V end lost 7 bases, the J end lost 7 bases, and 8 bases lay between the germline ends. This CDR3 contains 10 residues. The germline V gene has CDR1 SGHDT and CDR2 YYEEEE. CDR3 protein: CASGRFEAFF. CDR3 sequence (DNA): TGTGCCAGCGGACGATTTGAAGCTTTCTTT.

The chain combines TRBV7-9 with TRBJ1-2, with D unclear. The V end lost 2 bases, the J end lost 2 bases, and 12 bases lay between the germline ends. This CDR3 is built from 15 residues. Germline V gene lookup returns CDR1 SEHNR and CDR2 FQNEAQ (reference sequence). DNA of the CDR3: TGTGCCAGCAGCTTATGGGCCGGGCAGAACTATGGCTACACCTTC. It codes for CASSLWAGQNYGYTF.

Only a few counts were recorded for this clonotype. The chain has TRBV25-1 and TRBJ2-3; D remains ambiguous. V was shortened by 2 bases and J by 0 bases, with 12 bases between the two germline ends. This CDR3 is built from 16 residues. The V gene's germline CDR1 is MGHDK and CDR2 SYGVNS. CDR3 coding DNA: TGTGCCAGCAGTGAAAGGTGGGCCCCTAGCACAGATACGCAGTATTTT. Translated: CASSERWAPSTDTQYF. The variable domain in full, with the rest retrieved from reference TRBV25-1 and TRBJ2-3, is EADIYQTPRYLVIGTGKKITLECSQTMGHDKMYWYQQDPGMELHLIHYSYGVNSTEKGDLSSESTVSRIRTEHFPLTLESARPSHTSQYLCASSERWAPSTDTQYFGPGTRLTVL.

This rearrangement joins TRBV27 to TRBJ2-5; 7 bases fit TRBD1. There are 12 residues in the CDR3. V shed 6 bases, J shed 7 bases, and the junction held 5 bases outside the gene matches. Germline V lookup: CDR1 MNHEY, CDR2 SMNVEV (reference sequence). The CDR3 DNA reads as TGTGCCAGCAGCGACAGGGCCGCGACCCAGTACTTC. Protein product: CASSDRAATQYF.

Sample share makes this clonotype medium-sized. The chain is built from TRBV6-6 and TRBJ2-3; D is tentatively TRBD1 or TRBD2 (6 bases each). The CDR3 is made up of 14 amino acids. With 8 bases removed from V and 4 bases from J, the gap between germline ends came to 16 bases. Per germline, CDR1 MNHNY and CDR2 SVGAGI (reference sequence). The CDR3 DNA is TGTGCCAGCCGGGGGCCACGAACTGCAGATACGCAGTATTTT. This codes for CASRGPRTADTQYF.